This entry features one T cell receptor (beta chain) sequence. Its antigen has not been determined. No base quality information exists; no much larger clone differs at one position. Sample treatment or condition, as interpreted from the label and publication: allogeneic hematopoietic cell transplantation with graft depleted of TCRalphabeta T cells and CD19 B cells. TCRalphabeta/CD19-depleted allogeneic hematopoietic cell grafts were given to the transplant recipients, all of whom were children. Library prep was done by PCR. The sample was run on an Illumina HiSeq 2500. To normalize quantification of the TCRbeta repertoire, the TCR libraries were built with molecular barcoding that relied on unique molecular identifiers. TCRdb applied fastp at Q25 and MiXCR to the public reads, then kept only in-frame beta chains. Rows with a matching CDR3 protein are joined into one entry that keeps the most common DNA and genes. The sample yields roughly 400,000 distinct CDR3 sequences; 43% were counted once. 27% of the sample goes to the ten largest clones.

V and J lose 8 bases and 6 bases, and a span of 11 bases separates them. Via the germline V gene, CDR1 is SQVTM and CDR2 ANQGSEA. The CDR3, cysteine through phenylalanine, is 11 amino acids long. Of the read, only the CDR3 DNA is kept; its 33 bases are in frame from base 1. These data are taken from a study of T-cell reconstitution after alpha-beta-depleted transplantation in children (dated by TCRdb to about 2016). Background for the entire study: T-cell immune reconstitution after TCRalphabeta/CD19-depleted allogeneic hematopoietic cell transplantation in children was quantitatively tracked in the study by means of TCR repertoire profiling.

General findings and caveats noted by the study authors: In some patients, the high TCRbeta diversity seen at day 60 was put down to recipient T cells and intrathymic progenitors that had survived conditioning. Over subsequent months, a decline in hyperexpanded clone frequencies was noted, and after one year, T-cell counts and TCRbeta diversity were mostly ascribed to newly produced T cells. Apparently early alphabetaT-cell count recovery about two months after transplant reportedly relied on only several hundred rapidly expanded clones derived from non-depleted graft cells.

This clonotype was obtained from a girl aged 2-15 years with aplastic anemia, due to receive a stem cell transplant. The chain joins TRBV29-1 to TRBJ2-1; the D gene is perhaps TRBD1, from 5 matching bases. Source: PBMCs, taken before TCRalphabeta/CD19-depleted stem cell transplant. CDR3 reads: CSPGRVNEQFF. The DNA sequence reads TGCAGCCCCGGCAGGGTCAATGAGCAGTTCTTC.